This TCR beta chain originates from a study of T cell changes during pregnancy in multiple sclerosis. Germline V gene sequence: CDR1 SEHNR, CDR2 FQNEAQ (reference sequence). The CDR3 sequence is 13 residues long. The germline V and J ends were trimmed by 10 bases and 9 bases, with 19 bases remaining between them. Here immunoSEQ multiplex PCR was the method, and the copy in TCRdb shows in-frame clones only, minus some. The sample includes tens of thousands of clones, about 91% seen only once; the top ten take approximately 3.3%. This TCR was recovered from a female donor in good health, serving as a control in a pregnancy study. Some clones in this sample may be carry-over from other donors' samples. V and J are TRBV7-9 and TRBJ1-5, with a possible D match to TRBD1 (5 bases). Sequencing was performed on PBMCs, taken in the first trimester of pregnancy. CDR3 nucleotide sequence: TGTGCCACTGGGGGGGACTTATCGCGGCCCCAGCATTTT. Translating gives CATGGDLSRPQHF.